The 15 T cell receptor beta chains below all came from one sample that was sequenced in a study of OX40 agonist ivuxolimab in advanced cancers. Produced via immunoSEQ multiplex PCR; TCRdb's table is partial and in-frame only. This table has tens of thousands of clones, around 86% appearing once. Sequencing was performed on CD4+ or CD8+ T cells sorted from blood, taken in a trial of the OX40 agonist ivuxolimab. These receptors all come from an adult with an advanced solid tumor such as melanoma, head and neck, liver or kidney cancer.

The chain's CDR3 is CASRTGLGGTGELFF. The CDR3 bases are TGTGCCAGCAGAACGGGACTAGGGGGCACCGGGGAGCTGTTTTTT. The rearrangement joins TRBV7-3 to TRBJ2-2, with 8 bases fitting TRBD2. Germline V gene data show CDR1 as SGHTA and CDR2 as FQGTGA. There are 15 residues in the CDR3. V shed 6 bases and J 4 bases; nucleotides not matched to a gene: 7.

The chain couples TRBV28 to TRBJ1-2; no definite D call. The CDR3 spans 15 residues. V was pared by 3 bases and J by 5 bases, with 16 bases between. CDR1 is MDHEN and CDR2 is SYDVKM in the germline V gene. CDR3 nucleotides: TGTGCCAGCAGTTTTCCTGCAGGCGTAGTATATGGCTACACCTTC. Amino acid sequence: CASSFPAGVVYGYTF.

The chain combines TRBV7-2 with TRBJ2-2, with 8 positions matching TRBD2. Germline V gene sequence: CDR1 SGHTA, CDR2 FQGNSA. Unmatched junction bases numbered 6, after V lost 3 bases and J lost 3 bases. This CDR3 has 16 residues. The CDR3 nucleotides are TGTGCCAGCAGCTTCGGGGGGGTCGTGGACACCGGGGAGCTGTTTTTT. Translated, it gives CASSFGGVVDTGELFF.

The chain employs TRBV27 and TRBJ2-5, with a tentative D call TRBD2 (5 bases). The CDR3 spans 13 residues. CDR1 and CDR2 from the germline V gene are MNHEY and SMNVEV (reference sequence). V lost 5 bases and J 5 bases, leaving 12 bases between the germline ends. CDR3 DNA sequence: TGTGCCAGCAGTCAACGGGGATTCGAGACCCAGTACTTC. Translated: CASSQRGFETQYF.

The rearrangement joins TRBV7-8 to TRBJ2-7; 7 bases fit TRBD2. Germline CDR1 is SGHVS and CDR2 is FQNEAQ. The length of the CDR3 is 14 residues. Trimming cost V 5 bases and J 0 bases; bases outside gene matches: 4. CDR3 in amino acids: CASSPSGSSYEQYF. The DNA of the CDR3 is TGTGCCAGCAGCCCTAGCGGTAGCTCCTACGAGCAGTACTTC. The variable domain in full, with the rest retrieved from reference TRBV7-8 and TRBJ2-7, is GAGVSQSPRYKVAKRGQDVALRCDPISGHVSLFWYQQALGQGPEFLTYFQNEAQLDKSGLPSDRFFAERPEGSVSTLKIQRTQQEDSAVYLCASSPSGSSYEQYFGPGTRLTVT.

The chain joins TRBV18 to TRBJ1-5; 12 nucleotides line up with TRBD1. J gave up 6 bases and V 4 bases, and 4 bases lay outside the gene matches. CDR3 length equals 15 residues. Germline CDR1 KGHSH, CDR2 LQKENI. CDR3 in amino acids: CASSRGQGAGQPQHF. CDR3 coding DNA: TGTGCCAGCTCACGGGGACAGGGGGCCGGTCAGCCCCAGCATTTT.

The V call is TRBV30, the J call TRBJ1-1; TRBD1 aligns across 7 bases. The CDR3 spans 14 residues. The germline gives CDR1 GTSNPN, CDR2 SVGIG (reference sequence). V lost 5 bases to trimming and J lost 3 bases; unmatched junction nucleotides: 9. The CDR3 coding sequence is TGTGCCTGGGGGAGGAGGGACAGCTACACTGAAGCTTTCTTT. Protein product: CAWGRRDSYTEAFF.

The chain's CDR3 is CSVQLTGKDSPLHF. The CDR3 bases are TGCAGCGTCCAACTAACAGGGAAAGATTCACCCCTCCACTTT. The rearrangement links TRBV29-1 to TRBJ1-6; possible D gene TRBD1, 6 bases. This CDR3 spans 14 amino acids. V gave up 6 bases and J gave up 8 bases, with 17 bases separating them. The germline V gene encodes CDR1 SQVTM and CDR2 ANQGSEA.

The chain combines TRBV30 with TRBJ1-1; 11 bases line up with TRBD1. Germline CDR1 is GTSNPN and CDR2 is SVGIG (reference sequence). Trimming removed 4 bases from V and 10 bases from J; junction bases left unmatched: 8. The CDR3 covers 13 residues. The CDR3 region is CAWNRGQGGSAFF. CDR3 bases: TGTGCCTGGAACCGGGGACAGGGGGGTTCAGCTTTCTTT.

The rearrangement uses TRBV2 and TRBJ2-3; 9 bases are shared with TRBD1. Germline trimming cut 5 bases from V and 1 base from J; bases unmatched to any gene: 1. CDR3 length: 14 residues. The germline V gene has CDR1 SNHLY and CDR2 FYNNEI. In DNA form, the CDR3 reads TGTGCCAGCAGTACAGGGGGCCGCACAGATACGCAGTATTTT. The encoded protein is CASSTGGRTDTQYF.

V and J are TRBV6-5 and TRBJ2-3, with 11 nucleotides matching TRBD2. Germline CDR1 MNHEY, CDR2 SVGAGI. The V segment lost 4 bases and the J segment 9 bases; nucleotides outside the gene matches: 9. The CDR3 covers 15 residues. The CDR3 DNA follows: TGTGCCAGCAGTTCACTAGCGGGAGTATTTGCCACGCAGTATTTT. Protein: CASSSLAGVFATQYF.

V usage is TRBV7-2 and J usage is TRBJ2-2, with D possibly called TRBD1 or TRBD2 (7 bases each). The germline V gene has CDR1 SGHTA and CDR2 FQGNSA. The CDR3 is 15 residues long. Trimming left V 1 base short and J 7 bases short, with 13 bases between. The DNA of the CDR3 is TGTGCCAGCAGCTTAGTTTTCAGGGGGGGCGGGGAGCTGTTTTTT. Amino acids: CASSLVFRGGGELFF.

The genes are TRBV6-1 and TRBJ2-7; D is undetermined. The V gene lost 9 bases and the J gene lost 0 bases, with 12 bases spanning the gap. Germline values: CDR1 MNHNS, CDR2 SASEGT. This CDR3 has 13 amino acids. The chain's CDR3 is CASHGPSSYEQYF. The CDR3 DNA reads TGTGCCAGTCACGGGCCGAGCTCCTACGAGCAGTACTTC.

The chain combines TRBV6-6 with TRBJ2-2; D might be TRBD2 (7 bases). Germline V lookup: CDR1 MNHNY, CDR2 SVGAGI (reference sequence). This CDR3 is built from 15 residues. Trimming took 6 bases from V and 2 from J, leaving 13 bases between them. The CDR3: CASSRGGPNTGELFF. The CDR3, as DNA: TGTGCCAGCAGCCGCGGGGGCCCTAACACCGGGGAGCTGTTTTTT.

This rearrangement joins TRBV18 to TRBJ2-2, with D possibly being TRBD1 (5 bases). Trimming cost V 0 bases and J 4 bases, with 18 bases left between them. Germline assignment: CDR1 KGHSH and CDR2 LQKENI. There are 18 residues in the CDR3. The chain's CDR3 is CASSPPAGFRSGTGELFF. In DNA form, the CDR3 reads TGTGCCAGCTCACCACCGGCAGGGTTTCGGAGTGGCACCGGGGAGCTGTTTTTT.